This entry concerns a single T cell receptor (beta chain). In each case, RNA was isolated and then reverse transcribed into cDNA as the sequencing template. TCRdb's copy holds only in-frame clones and misses some; the assay was immunoSEQ multiplex PCR. The repertoire includes 120,000 or so clones, roughly 58% of them detected once, and 3.5% to 5% sits in the top ten. This sample stems from a study of CD8+ T cells in alopecia areata. In alopecia areata patients, both lesional scalp punch biopsies and peripheral blood were collected. This clonotype was sampled from a human donor with alopecia areata. The source material was CD4+ T cells sorted from blood, sampled at week 0.

The CDR3 region has the DNA TGTGCCAGCAGTGGGGTTTTAGGTAACTATGGCTACACCTTC. It yields the protein CASSGVLGNYGYTF. J is TRBJ1-2 and V is TRBV9; D call uncertain. The V gene lost 5 bases and the J gene lost 1 base, with 12 bases spanning the gap. Per germline, CDR1 SGDLS and CDR2 YYNGEE. The CDR3 totals 14 residues.